A selection of T cell receptor beta chains follows, all from one sample in a study of T cell responses to AZD1222 COVID-19 vaccine. Some clones are missing from TCRdb's copy, which holds only in-frame ones; the method was immunoSEQ multiplex PCR. The sample includes 100,000 to 150,000 clones, around 87% seen only once; the top ten take about 10%. Sequences were derived from peripheral blood, sampled on day 0 of AZD1222 vaccination. These receptors originate from an adult in good health. Each CDR3 is given with its conserved first and last residue. The order of the fields is V gene, clone size, J gene, D gene, CDR3 protein, CDR3 DNA. D genes are given only for firm matches. Clone size appears in some rows only: once, few, many, or a class for an expanded clone.

V: TRBV30
size: once
J: TRBJ2-1
D: TRBD2
CDR3: CAWSVGSGNYNEQFF
DNA: TGTGCCTGGAGTGTTGGTAGCGGGAACTACAATGAGCAGTTCTTC

V: TRBV5-1
size: NA
J: TRBJ2-7
D: NA
CDR3: CASSSYGRGSSYEQYF
DNA: TGCGCCAGCAGTTCCTACGGTCGGGGAAGCTCCTACGAGCAGTACTTC

V: TRBV7-6
size: NA
J: TRBJ1-3
D: NA
CDR3: CASSPRYSGNTIYF
DNA: TGTGCCAGCAGCCCGCGTTACTCTGGAAACACCATATATTTT

V: TRBV6-5
size: NA
J: TRBJ2-2
D: NA
CDR3: CASSRQAGGELFF
DNA: TGTGCCAGCAGCCGACAGGCGGGCGGGGAGCTGTTTTTT

V: TRBV9
size: NA
J: TRBJ2-2
D: TRBD2
CDR3: CASSVLSGGSNTGELFF
DNA: TGTGCCAGCAGCGTTCTTAGCGGGGGGTCGAACACCGGGGAGCTGTTTTTT

V: TRBV19
size: few
J: TRBJ1-5
D: NA
CDR3: CASSTRLGLNQPQHF
DNA: TGTGCCAGTAGTACCCGGCTGGGGTTGAATCAGCCCCAGCATTTT

V: TRBV7-8
size: NA
J: TRBJ1-6
D: NA
CDR3: CASSLYRSGRWGSPLHF
DNA: TGTGCCAGCAGCCTCTACCGATCAGGGCGGTGGGGCTCACCCCTCCACTTT

V: TRBV18
size: NA
J: TRBJ1-1
D: TRBD1
CDR3: CASSPPLEQGDEAFF
DNA: TGTGCCAGCTCACCACCATTAGAACAGGGGGATGAAGCTTTCTTT

V: TRBV7-2
size: once
J: TRBJ1-2
D: NA
CDR3: CASSFWRTSYGYTF
DNA: TGTGCCAGCAGCTTTTGGAGGACAAGCTATGGCTACACCTTC

V: TRBV5-1
size: NA
J: TRBJ2-5
D: TRBD2
CDR3: CASKAGVQETQYF
DNA: TGCGCCAGCAAGGCGGGGGTTCAGGAGACCCAGTACTTC

V: TRBV28
size: NA
J: TRBJ2-7
D: NA
CDR3: CASSLSGQARSYEQYF
DNA: TGTGCCAGCAGTTTATCTGGCCAGGCCCGCTCCTACGAGCAGTACTTC

V: TRBV2
size: NA
J: TRBJ1-1
D: TRBD1
CDR3: CASSGDRAEDTEAFF
DNA: TGTGCCAGCAGTGGGGACAGGGCTGAAGACACTGAAGCTTTCTTT

V: TRBV28
size: NA
J: TRBJ2-5
D: TRBD2
CDR3: CASTNGGRIGETQYF
DNA: TGTGCCAGTACTAACGGGGGGAGGATTGGAGAGACCCAGTACTTC

V: TRBV7-3
size: NA
J: TRBJ2-1
D: NA
CDR3: CASSNHPGQTNEQFF
DNA: TGTGCCAGCAGCAACCACCCGGGACAAACGAATGAGCAGTTCTTC

V: TRBV5-4
size: once
J: TRBJ2-7
D: NA
CDR3: CASNVQGLYEQYF
DNA: TGTGCCAGCAACGTTCAGGGGCTGTACGAGCAGTACTTC

V: TRBV19
size: NA
J: TRBJ2-7
D: TRBD1
CDR3: CASRGQGKYEQYF
DNA: TGTGCCAGTAGGGGACAGGGTAAATACGAGCAGTACTTC

V: TRBV9
size: NA
J: TRBJ1-1
D: NA
CDR3: CASSQGFSAEAFF
DNA: TGTGCCAGCAGCCAGGGGTTTAGCGCTGAAGCTTTCTTT

V: TRBV27
size: NA
J: TRBJ1-1
D: TRBD1
CDR3: CASSRPGQGWTEAFF
DNA: TGTGCCAGCAGTAGACCCGGACAGGGTTGGACTGAAGCTTTCTTT

V: TRBV10-3
size: NA
J: TRBJ2-7
D: TRBD2
CDR3: CAISEGRDEQYF
DNA: TGTGCCATCAGTGAAGGGAGGGACGAGCAGTACTTC

V: TRBV7-3
size: NA
J: TRBJ2-5
D: TRBD2
CDR3: CASSPGLAGEETQYF
DNA: TGTGCCAGCAGTCCCGGACTAGCGGGGGAGGAGACCCAGTACTTC

V: TRBV6-2/TRBV6-3
size: NA
J: TRBJ1-5
D: NA
CDR3: CASSYPGRPNQPQHF
DNA: TGTGCCAGCAGTTACCCGGGACGTCCGAATCAGCCCCAGCATTTT

V: TRBV27
size: NA
J: TRBJ2-1
D: TRBD1
CDR3: CASSAQQGFGEQFF
DNA: TGTGCCAGCAGTGCCCAACAGGGGTTCGGTGAGCAGTTCTTC

V: TRBV27
size: NA
J: TRBJ1-1
D: TRBD1
CDR3: CASSLAGGNTEAFF
DNA: TGTGCCAGCAGTTTAGCAGGGGGCAACACTGAAGCTTTCTTT

V: TRBV5-5
size: few
J: TRBJ1-5
D: TRBD1
CDR3: CASSPTGGEQPQHF
DNA: TGTGCCAGCAGCCCGACAGGGGGAGAGCAGCCCCAGCATTTT

V: TRBV9
size: NA
J: TRBJ2-6
D: TRBD1
CDR3: CASSPWGQGGSGANVLTF
DNA: TGTGCCAGCAGCCCCTGGGGACAGGGTGGCTCTGGGGCCAACGTCCTGACTTTC

V: TRBV5-6
size: NA
J: TRBJ1-2
D: NA
CDR3: CASSVDGNYGYTF
DNA: TGTGCCAGCAGCGTGGACGGCAACTATGGCTACACCTTC

V: TRBV6-5
size: few
J: TRBJ2-7
D: TRBD2
CDR3: CASSPEGTSLYEQYF
DNA: TGTGCCAGCAGTCCCGAGGGGACTAGTCTCTACGAGCAGTACTTC

V: TRBV27
size: few
J: TRBJ1-5
D: NA
CDR3: CASSLLSIYSNQPQHF
DNA: TGTGCCAGCAGTTTACTCTCTATCTATAGCAATCAGCCCCAGCATTTT

V: TRBV19
size: NA
J: TRBJ1-1
D: NA
CDR3: CASTPGGFNTEAFF
DNA: TGTGCCAGTACCCCGGGAGGGTTCAACACTGAAGCTTTCTTT

V: TRBV18
size: NA
J: TRBJ2-1
D: NA
CDR3: CASSPNLGAYSEQFF
DNA: TGTGCCAGCTCACCAAATCTCGGGGCTTACAGTGAGCAGTTCTTC

V: TRBV11-2
size: NA
J: TRBJ2-7
D: NA
CDR3: CASSLGDSSSYEQYF
DNA: TGTGCCAGCAGCTTAGGTGACTCTAGCTCCTACGAGCAGTACTTC

V: TRBV20-1
size: NA
J: TRBJ1-3
D: NA
CDR3: CSTLSRNTIYF
DNA: TGCAGTACCCTGTCCAGAAACACCATATATTTT

V: TRBV7-8
size: NA
J: TRBJ2-1
D: TRBD1
CDR3: CASSLGQGLYNEQFF
DNA: TGTGCCAGCAGCTTGGGACAGGGGTTGTACAATGAGCAGTTCTTC

V: TRBV5-6
size: NA
J: TRBJ2-5
D: TRBD1
CDR3: CASSPGIGTEETQYF
DNA: TGTGCCAGCAGCCCGGGTATTGGGACAGAAGAGACCCAGTACTTC

V: TRBV7-9
size: once
J: TRBJ1-1
D: NA
CDR3: CASSPRQNTEAFF
DNA: TGTGCCAGCAGCCCCCGACAGAACACTGAAGCTTTCTTT

V: TRBV6-5
size: NA
J: TRBJ2-1
D: NA
CDR3: CATKIPYSGEQFF
DNA: TGTGCCACCAAGATCCCCTATTCAGGTGAGCAGTTCTTC

V: TRBV5-6
size: NA
J: TRBJ1-1
D: NA
CDR3: CASSWRGVHYTEAFF
DNA: TGTGCCAGCAGCTGGCGTGGGGTTCATTACACTGAAGCTTTCTTT

V: TRBV19
size: NA
J: TRBJ1-5
D: NA
CDR3: CASSPTGISNQPQHF
DNA: TGTGCCAGTAGCCCTACAGGGATTAGCAATCAGCCCCAGCATTTT

V: TRBV5-1
size: NA
J: TRBJ2-6
D: NA
CDR3: CASSPTGLSGANVLTF
DNA: TGCGCCAGCAGCCCCACTGGGTTATCTGGGGCCAACGTCCTGACTTTC

V: TRBV18
size: NA
J: TRBJ2-3
D: NA
CDR3: CASSPLSSGTDTQYF
DNA: TGTGCCAGCTCACCGCTCTCCTCCGGCACAGATACGCAGTATTTT

V: TRBV27
size: NA
J: TRBJ1-2
D: TRBD1
CDR3: CASSLRRGQDYGYTF
DNA: TGTGCCAGCAGTTTAAGGAGGGGACAGGACTATGGCTACACCTTC

V: TRBV5-4
size: NA
J: TRBJ2-1
D: NA
CDR3: CASPSAQLPSDEQFF
DNA: TGTGCCAGCCCTAGCGCGCAGCTCCCTTCGGATGAGCAGTTCTTC